This entry lists 20 T cell receptor beta chains sequenced from one sample in a study of T cell responses to AZD1222 COVID-19 vaccine. Produced via immunoSEQ multiplex PCR; TCRdb's table is partial and in-frame only. Here the sample spans 86,000 or so clones, about 90% being singletons. Here the sequenced sample was peripheral blood, taken 28 days after the second AZD1222 dose. All receptors come from an adult who received the AZD1222 COVID-19 vaccine.

This chain joins TRBV27 and TRBJ2-1; D is unclear. CDR1 and CDR2 from the germline V gene are MNHEY and SMNVEV (reference sequence). This CDR3 has 13 amino acids. V was clipped by 2 bases and J by 8 bases, with 10 bases between them. The CDR3 sequence: CASSLTSWDEQFF. CDR3 bases: TGTGCCAGCAGTTTAACATCCTGGGATGAGCAGTTCTTC.

The chain links TRBV20-1 to TRBJ2-1; no definite D call. The CDR3 spans 11 residues. CDR1 and CDR2 from the germline V gene are DFQATT and SNEGSKA (reference sequence). Trimming removed 3 bases from V and 7 bases from J, with 7 bases in between. This CDR3 is CSASVRNEQFF. As DNA, the CDR3 is TGCAGTGCTAGCGTTAGGAATGAGCAGTTCTTC.

This clone was seen a few times. The chain uses TRBV5-6 and TRBJ1-5; no firm D call. V lost 0 bases, J lost 4 bases, and 11 bases lay in between. CDR1 SGHDT and CDR2 YYEEEE come from the germline V gene. The CDR3 length is 15 residues. CDR3 nucleotide sequence: TGTGCCAGCAGCTTGGGTCCAGCCACTAATCAGCCCCAGCATTTT. Translation gives CASSLGPATNQPQHF.

This clone was observed once. The chain links TRBV5-1 to TRBJ1-2, with 7 bases fitting TRBD1. The CDR3 loop spans 13 amino acids. Germline assignment: CDR1 SGHRS and CDR2 YFSETQ. J lost 6 bases, V lost 2 bases, and 4 bases had no gene match. CDR3 DNA sequence: TGCGCCAGCAGCTTCCACAGGGGTGATGGCTACACCTTC. Amino acid sequence: CASSFHRGDGYTF. Drawing the rest from reference TRBV5-1 and TRBJ1-2, the complete variable domain is KAGVTQTPRYLIKTRGQQVTLSCSPISGHRSVSWYQQTPGQGLQFLFEYFSETQRNKGNFPGRFSGRQFSNSRSEMNVSTLELGDSALYLCASSFHRGDGYTFGSGTRLTVV.

The V and J genes are TRBV15 and TRBJ2-6, with D perhaps matching TRBD2 (7 bases). Germline V gene data show CDR1 as LNHNV and CDR2 as YYDKDF (reference sequence). Trimming removed 5 bases from V and 2 bases from J, with 19 bases in between. The length of the CDR3 is 18 residues. CDR3 nucleotides: TGTGCCACCAGCGGAAGAGGGGGGGAGTTAACTGGGGCCAACGTCCTGACTTTC. Amino acid sequence: CATSGRGGELTGANVLTF.

This chain joins TRBV5-1 and TRBJ2-1; no clear D. The CDR3 totals 14 residues. Germline CDR1 reads SGHRS; CDR2 reads YFSETQ. Trimming left V 5 bases short and J 7 bases short, with 16 bases between. The CDR3 here is CASSSTGQWNEQFF. CDR3 coding DNA: TGCGCCAGCAGTTCTACTGGTCAATGGAATGAGCAGTTCTTC.

This clone is a singleton in its sample. An end of the junction differs from the germline gene, which may be a read error. This rearrangement joins TRBV20-1 to TRBJ1-2, with no clear D. The germline V gene has CDR1 DFQATT and CDR2 SNEGSKA (reference sequence). CDR3 length: 10 amino acids. The CDR3 reads CSARVRQAVF. The DNA of the CDR3 is TGCAGTGCTAGGGTCCGCCAGGCCGTTTTC.

This clone was detected once. The chain links TRBV5-8 to TRBJ2-1; TRBD1 aligns across 8 bases. Germline values: CDR1 SGHTS, CDR2 YDEGEE. This CDR3 region has 14 residues. The V gene end was trimmed by 4 bases and the J gene end by 4 bases; junction bases not matched to a gene: 4. The chain's CDR3 is CASSRGQGYNEQFF. CDR3 DNA sequence: TGTGCCAGCAGCCGCGGACAGGGATACAATGAGCAGTTCTTC.

The chain recombines TRBV4-1 with TRBJ2-1, with D possibly matching TRBD2 (6 bases). This CDR3 has 16 amino acids. Germline V lookup: CDR1 MGHRA, CDR2 YSYEKL. Trimming removed 1 base from V and 5 bases from J, with 15 bases in between. The CDR3 reads CASSQAGTGGNNEQFF. As DNA, the CDR3 is TGCGCCAGCAGCCAAGCCGGGACTGGAGGGAACAATGAGCAGTTCTTC.

This chain links TRBV29-1 with TRBJ2-3, with TRBD2 as a possible D gene (5 bases). Germline lookup yields CDR1 SQVTM and CDR2 ANQGSEA. The CDR3 extends over 13 amino acids. Trimming took 4 bases from V and 2 from J, leaving 10 bases between them. CDR3 in amino acids: CSVVRGNTDTQYF. The CDR3 DNA is TGCAGCGTTGTACGGGGTAACACAGATACGCAGTATTTT.

J is TRBJ1-3 and V is TRBV7-8, with D hard to call. The V and J ends lost 2 bases and 4 bases respectively, with 15 bases between them. Germline CDR1 is SGHVS and CDR2 is FQNEAQ. This CDR3 contains 16 residues. CDR3 protein: CASSLSRVLNGNTIYF. The CDR3 DNA follows: TGTGCCAGCAGCTTAAGTCGGGTTTTAAACGGAAACACCATATATTTT.

This chain connects TRBV11-2 to TRBJ2-5; no reliable D call. Trimming left V 3 bases short and J 5 bases short, with 10 bases between. The CDR3 sequence is 13 residues long. Germline CDR1 SGHAT, CDR2 FQNNGV. The CDR3 reads CASSLEGWETQYF. The CDR3 coding sequence is TGTGCCAGCAGCTTGGAAGGATGGGAGACCCAGTACTTC.

This chain connects TRBV14 to TRBJ1-1; unclear D gene. The germline gives CDR1 SGHDN, CDR2 FVKESK. Trimming removed 2 bases at V and 1 base at J, with 14 bases between. The CDR3 is 16 amino acids. The CDR3 spells CASSQWLGIPNTEAFF. CDR3 in DNA: TGTGCCAGCAGCCAATGGTTGGGCATTCCGAACACTGAAGCTTTCTTT.

The chain joins TRBV6-4 to TRBJ2-2, with 10 nucleotides matching TRBD2. The CDR3 has 14 residues. CDR1 MRHNA and CDR2 SNTAGT come from the germline V gene. With 4 bases clipped from V and 5 bases from J, the junction kept 1 base outside the gene matches. The CDR3 protein is CASSGAGGTGELFF. Written as DNA, the CDR3 is TGTGCCAGCAGTGGAGCGGGAGGGACCGGGGAGCTGTTTTTT.

This chain joins TRBV14 and TRBJ2-7; possibly TRBD1 for D (6 bases). With 2 bases removed from V and 6 bases from J, the gap between germline ends came to 17 bases. CDR3 length equals 15 residues. Germline V lookup: CDR1 SGHDN, CDR2 FVKESK. CDR3 protein: CASSQLQGRVSEQYF. In nucleotides, the CDR3 is TGTGCCAGCAGCCAACTACAGGGTCGGGTTTCCGAGCAGTACTTC.

The rearrangement joins TRBV7-2 to TRBJ2-7; D is possibly TRBD2 (5 bases). The CDR3 has 14 residues. Germline V gene data show CDR1 as SGHTA and CDR2 as FQGNSA. V gave up 1 base and J gave up 5 bases, with 12 bases separating them. The CDR3 spells CASSLERQSHEQYF. CDR3 coding DNA: TGTGCCAGCAGCTTAGAGCGGCAGAGCCACGAGCAGTACTTC.

CDR3 coding DNA: TGTGCCAGCAAAAACAGCTGGACCTTGACAGATACGCAGTATTTT. Protein: CASKNSWTLTDTQYF. The chain employs TRBV27 and TRBJ2-3; D is uncertain. The CDR3 extends over 15 amino acids. Germline CDR1 is MNHEY and CDR2 is SMNVEV (reference sequence). V gave up 7 bases and J gave up 3 bases, with 17 bases separating them.

This sequence joins TRBV27 and TRBJ1-5; D unclear. V lost 0 bases and J lost 1, with 10 bases in between. Germline V gene sequence: CDR1 MNHEY, CDR2 SMNVEV (reference sequence). The CDR3 extends over 16 amino acids. CDR3 DNA sequence: TGTGCCAGCAGTTTATCCCCCCGGACCAGCAATCAGCCCCAGCATTTT. The encoded protein is CASSLSPRTSNQPQHF.

The chain couples TRBV4-1 to TRBJ2-7, with TRBD1 matching 7 bases. This CDR3 comprises 15 residues. Germline values: CDR1 MGHRA, CDR2 YSYEKL. The ends lost 2 bases at V and 0 bases at J; junction bases unmatched: 4. The CDR3 region has the DNA TGCGCCAGCAGCCAAACGACAGGGAGCTCCTACGAGCAGTACTTC. Protein: CASSQTTGSSYEQYF.

V usage is TRBV19 and J usage is TRBJ1-2; TRBD1 agrees at 8 bases. The V gene end was trimmed by 4 bases and the J gene end by 4 bases; junction bases not matched to a gene: 8. There are 15 residues in the CDR3. Germline CDR1 LNHDA, CDR2 SQIVND (reference sequence). The CDR3 sequence: CASSNGQGIGYGYTF. The CDR3 nucleotides are TGTGCCAGTAGTAACGGACAGGGTATCGGCTATGGCTACACCTTC.